The 8 T cell receptor beta chains below were found in one sample sequenced in a study of identical twins' blood T cells. TCRdb ran MiXCR on the 5' RACE reads and lists one entry per CDR3 protein. This table holds 350,000 to 450,000 distinct CDR3 sequences, 28% found once. The specimen sequenced was PBMCs. The source of these receptors is a woman aged 18-55 years in good health.

The rearrangement links TRBV10-3 to TRBJ1-1, with D unresolved. Germline V gene data show CDR1 as ENHRY and CDR2 as SYGVKD. V was pared by 4 bases and J by 7 bases, with 10 bases between. The CDR3 totals 12 residues. The CDR3 here is CAISVKADEAFF. The CDR3 DNA reads as TGTGCCATCAGTGTAAAGGCAGATGAAGCTTTCTTT.

This clonotype was found a few times. The chain is built from TRBV29-1 and TRBJ1-5; D ambiguous. Germline-derived CDR1 and CDR2 are SQVTM and ANQGSEA. The V end was cut by 6 bases, the J end by 3 bases, with 6 bases between. The CDR3 covers 11 residues. The chain's CDR3 is CSVGNNQPQHF. The CDR3 DNA reads as TGCAGCGTCGGGAACAATCAGCCCCAGCATTTT. The variable domain in full, completed from reference TRBV29-1 and TRBJ1-5, reads SAVISQKPSRDICQRGTSLTIQCQVDSQVTMMFWYRQQPGQSLTLIATANQGSEATYESGFVIDKFPISRPNLTFSTLTVSNMSPEDSSIYLCSVGNNQPQHFGDGTRLSIL.

This clonotype was detected many times. J is TRBJ1-4 and V is TRBV6-5, with D hard to call. V lost 5 bases and J lost 10, with 20 bases in between. The CDR3 length is 15 residues. Germline CDR1 reads MNHEY; CDR2 reads SVGAGI. In nucleotides, the CDR3 is TGTGCCAGCAGTCAAGATGGGGTTGATATCCGAAAACTGTTTTTT. Protein product: CASSQDGVDIRKLFF.

About this clonotype itself: With a much larger clone just one base away, this may be a read error. This sequence joins TRBV20-1 and TRBJ1-1; D might be TRBD1 (5 bases). Germline lookup yields CDR1 DFQATT and CDR2 SNEGSKA (reference sequence). The CDR3 length is 12 residues. CDR3: CSAYARETETFF. For the CDR3, the DNA is TGCAGTGCTTACGCCAGGGAGACTGAAACTTTCTTT.

The genes are TRBV19 and TRBJ2-1; TRBD1 or TRBD2 may be the D gene (6 bases each). The CDR3 contains 18 residues. The V end was cut by 1 base, the J end by 5 bases, with 21 bases between. Per the germline V gene, CDR1 is LNHDA and CDR2 is SQIVND (reference sequence). The CDR3 loop is CASSIVGGRASTNNEQFF. The DNA of the CDR3 is TGTGCCAGTAGTATAGTAGGGGGGCGGGCTAGTACTAACAATGAGCAGTTCTTC.

This clonotype has ten or more counts. The chain carries TRBV18 and TRBJ2-2; 11 bases match TRBD2. Germline CDR1 KGHSH, CDR2 LQKENI. Trimming at V came to 3 bases and at J to 7 bases, leaving 7 bases not matched to a gene. This CDR3 is 16 amino acids long. The chain's CDR3 is CASSPPGLAEVGELFF. For the CDR3, the DNA is TGTGCCAGCTCACCCCCGGGACTAGCGGAAGTCGGGGAGCTGTTTTTT.

V is TRBV5-1 and J is TRBJ1-1, with D uncertain. Per germline, CDR1 SGHRS and CDR2 YFSETQ. The length of the CDR3 is 13 residues. V was trimmed by 1 base and J by 0 bases, leaving 4 bases between them. Written as DNA, the CDR3 is TGCGCCAGCAGCTTGATCTTGAACACTGAAGCTTTCTTT. The encoded protein is CASSLILNTEAFF. Full variable domain (remainder filled in from reference TRBV5-1 and TRBJ1-1): KAGVTQTPRYLIKTRGQQVTLSCSPISGHRSVSWYQQTPGQGLQFLFEYFSETQRNKGNFPGRFSGRQFSNSRSEMNVSTLELGDSALYLCASSLILNTEAFFGQGTRLTVV.

The chain links TRBV21-1 to TRBJ1-1; TRBD1 was called by the table and not checked on the DNA. TRBV21-1 is labeled a pseudogene. The CDR3 sequence is 15 residues long. The CDR3 DNA reads TGTGCCAGCAGCAAAGTGGTGGCAGCCCCTACTGAAGCTTTCTTT. Translation: CASSKVVAAPTEAFF.